A selection of T cell receptor beta chains follows, all from one sample in a study of CD8 T cells in ankylosing spondylitis. Each CDR3 protein gets one entry after TCRdb re-called the 5' RACE reads with MiXCR. The sample contains tens of thousands of distinct CDR3 sequences, approximately 7.1% of which appear only once. The sequencing input was blood, either unsorted or a sorted T cell fraction (not recorded which). Receptors were obtained from a male donor with ankylosing spondylitis or in good health (not recorded which). The CDR3 runs from the conserved cysteine through the conserved F or W. Each record gives: D gene, J gene, clone size, V gene, CDR3 DNA, CDR3 protein. The D gene is left open where the match is weak. Clone size is stated in some rows and not others, as once, few, many or a class when expanded.

D gene: TRBD1; J gene: TRBJ2-5; clone size: few; V gene: TRBV2; CDR3 DNA: TGTGCCAGCAGTGAAACTGGACAGGGGGTGAGGGCCCAGTACTTC; CDR3 protein: CASSETGQGVRAQYF
D gene: -; J gene: TRBJ2-5; clone size: many; V gene: TRBV5-1; CDR3 DNA: TGCGCCAGCAGCTTAGCAGGGATGTCGGAGACCCAGTACTTC; CDR3 protein: CASSLAGMSETQYF
D gene: -; J gene: TRBJ2-1; clone size: many; V gene: TRBV20-1; CDR3 DNA: TGCAGTGCTTTGAAGACCTGGGCGGGAAACTACAATGAGCAGTTCTTC; CDR3 protein: CSALKTWAGNYNEQFF
D gene: TRBD2; J gene: TRBJ2-7; clone size: many; V gene: TRBV20-1; CDR3 DNA: TGCAGTGCTGTCGGTTCTAGCGGGAATTCGAGGGAGCAGTACTTC; CDR3 protein: CSAVGSSGNSREQYF
D gene: -; J gene: TRBJ2-3; clone size: few; V gene: TRBV9; CDR3 DNA: TGTGCCAGCAGCGTAGTAAACTTTTTCACAGATACGCAGTATTTT; CDR3 protein: CASSVVNFFTDTQYF
D gene: TRBD2; J gene: TRBJ2-5; clone size: few; V gene: TRBV5-6; CDR3 DNA: TGTGCCAGCAGCTTGGCTGTGTTAGCGGGAGACCAAGAGACCCAGTACTTC; CDR3 protein: CASSLAVLAGDQETQYF
D gene: -; J gene: TRBJ1-5; clone size: many; V gene: TRBV3-1; CDR3 DNA: TGTGCCAGCAGCCAAGACCCGGGGGGTCAGCCCCAGCATTTT; CDR3 protein: CASSQDPGGQPQHF
D gene: -; J gene: TRBJ1-1; clone size: many; V gene: TRBV20-1; CDR3 DNA: TGCAGTGCTAGAGGGGTCAGACGGACTGAAGCTTTCTTT; CDR3 protein: CSARGVRRTEAFF
D gene: TRBD2; J gene: TRBJ2-1; clone size: -; V gene: TRBV20-1; CDR3 DNA: TGCAGCCCGAGCGGGAGAGGCTCCTACAATGAGCAGTTCTTC; CDR3 protein: CSPSGRGSYNEQFF
D gene: -; J gene: TRBJ2-1; clone size: medium-sized; V gene: TRBV5-6; CDR3 DNA: TGTGCCAGCAGCCAAAGTCCCGGCAATGAGCAGTTCTTC; CDR3 protein: CASSQSPGNEQFF
D gene: -; J gene: TRBJ1-1; clone size: many; V gene: TRBV18; CDR3 DNA: TGTGCCAGCTCCCCCGGGCCGGGGGTCGCTGAAGCTTTCTTT; CDR3 protein: CASSPGPGVAEAFF
D gene: -; J gene: TRBJ2-1; clone size: many; V gene: TRBV6-5; CDR3 DNA: TGTGCCAGCAGTTCCTCAGGCCCTAGAGGGCCTGAGCAGTTCTTC; CDR3 protein: CASSSSGPRGPEQFF
D gene: -; J gene: TRBJ2-7; clone size: few; V gene: TRBV7-2; CDR3 DNA: TGTGCCAGCAGCTTGGGCAGGAACTCCTACGAGCAGTACTTC; CDR3 protein: CASSLGRNSYEQYF
D gene: TRBD2; J gene: TRBJ2-3; clone size: few; V gene: TRBV7-6; CDR3 DNA: TGTGCCAGCCGCCTTAGGGGACTAGCGGAATCCTCCACAGATACGCAGTATTTT; CDR3 protein: CASRLRGLAESSTDTQYF
D gene: -; J gene: TRBJ2-2; clone size: many; V gene: TRBV28; CDR3 DNA: TGTGCCAGCAGTTCAGGGGATCGTACCGGGGAGCTGTTTTTT; CDR3 protein: CASSSGDRTGELFF
D gene: -; J gene: TRBJ1-5; clone size: many; V gene: TRBV18; CDR3 DNA: TGTGCCAGCTCACCAGGGCTCGGTGAGCCCCAGCATTTT; CDR3 protein: CASSPGLGEPQHF
D gene: TRBD2; J gene: TRBJ2-1; clone size: many; V gene: TRBV20-1; CDR3 DNA: TGCAGTGCCCCGACTAGCGGGGATGAGCAGTTCTTC; CDR3 protein: CSAPTSGDEQFF
D gene: -; J gene: TRBJ2-6; clone size: many; V gene: TRBV18; CDR3 DNA: TGTGCCAGCTCACCACCAGCATCTGGGGCCAACGTCCTGACTTTC; CDR3 protein: CASSPPASGANVLTF
D gene: -; J gene: TRBJ2-1; clone size: -; V gene: TRBV7-9; CDR3 DNA: TGTGCCAGCAGCTTGCTAGCCACATCGAATGAGCAGTTCTTC; CDR3 protein: CASSLLATSNEQFF
D gene: -; J gene: TRBJ1-1; clone size: medium-sized; V gene: TRBV5-1; CDR3 DNA: TGCGCCAGCAGCTTGGCCTCGGGGAGTGGAACTGAAGCTTTCTTT; CDR3 protein: CASSLASGSGTEAFF
D gene: -; J gene: TRBJ1-5; clone size: many; V gene: TRBV20-1; CDR3 DNA: TGCAGTGCTAGAACCCCACTCGGGGGAAATCAGCCCCAGCATTTT; CDR3 protein: CSARTPLGGNQPQHF
D gene: -; J gene: TRBJ1-2; clone size: -; V gene: TRBV30; CDR3 DNA: TGTGCCTGGAGCCCTCCCGGCGTTTCGTTAGGCTACACCTTC; CDR3 protein: CAWSPPGVSLGYTF
D gene: -; J gene: TRBJ1-1; clone size: many; V gene: TRBV5-8; CDR3 DNA: TGTGCCAGCACCGCGCAGGTGGCGAACACTGAAGCTTTCTTT; CDR3 protein: CASTAQVANTEAFF
D gene: -; J gene: TRBJ2-5; clone size: many; V gene: TRBV18; CDR3 DNA: TGTGCCAGCTCACCCGGGAGTGAGACCCAGTACTTC; CDR3 protein: CASSPGSETQYF
D gene: -; J gene: TRBJ2-7; clone size: few; V gene: TRBV29-1; CDR3 DNA: TGCAGCGTGCGGACAGAGGCCGAGCAGTACTTC; CDR3 protein: CSVRTEAEQYF
D gene: TRBD2; J gene: TRBJ2-1; clone size: many; V gene: TRBV7-3; CDR3 DNA: TGTGCCAGCAGCTCAATGACTAGCGGGAGTTCCTACAATGAGCAGTTCTTC; CDR3 protein: CASSSMTSGSSYNEQFF
D gene: TRBD1; J gene: TRBJ2-5; clone size: -; V gene: TRBV15; CDR3 DNA: TGTGCCACCAGCAGTAACTCCGGGACAGGGAGAGGAGAGACCCAGTACTTC; CDR3 protein: CATSSNSGTGRGETQYF
D gene: -; J gene: TRBJ1-1; clone size: many; V gene: TRBV12-3/TRBV12-4; CDR3 DNA: TGTGCCAGCAGTTTTCTGGGCACTGAAGCTTTCTTT; CDR3 protein: CASSFLGTEAFF
D gene: -; J gene: TRBJ1-5; clone size: many; V gene: TRBV7-2; CDR3 DNA: TGTGCCAGCAGCTTCGACCAGGGAAGAGGGCAGCCCCAGCATTTT; CDR3 protein: CASSFDQGRGQPQHF
D gene: -; J gene: TRBJ1-2; clone size: few; V gene: TRBV7-9; CDR3 DNA: TGTGCCAGCAGCTTAGCGGGCCGCAACTATGGCTACACCTTC; CDR3 protein: CASSLAGRNYGYTF
D gene: TRBD2; J gene: TRBJ2-2; clone size: medium-sized; V gene: TRBV29-1; CDR3 DNA: TGCAGCGTACCCGGGAGGGGGGGGACCGGGGAGCTGTTTTTT; CDR3 protein: CSVPGRGGTGELFF
D gene: -; J gene: TRBJ2-3; clone size: -; V gene: TRBV20-1; CDR3 DNA: TGCAGTGCTACCATGAGGATGAGGGGTAGCACAGATACGCAGTATTTT; CDR3 protein: CSATMRMRGSTDTQYF
D gene: -; J gene: TRBJ2-1; clone size: many; V gene: TRBV11-1; CDR3 DNA: TGTGCCAGCAGTAGGGACCGATACAATGAGCAGTTCTTC; CDR3 protein: CASSRDRYNEQFF
D gene: -; J gene: TRBJ2-1; clone size: many; V gene: TRBV5-1; CDR3 DNA: TGCGCCAGCAGCTTAGGCCAAACGAATGAGCAGTTCTTC; CDR3 protein: CASSLGQTNEQFF
D gene: -; J gene: TRBJ2-2; clone size: many; V gene: TRBV12-3/TRBV12-4; CDR3 DNA: TGTGCCAGCAGTCCAAGCCCCGGGTCAGCGAACACCGGGGAGCTGTTTTTT; CDR3 protein: CASSPSPGSANTGELFF
D gene: TRBD1; J gene: TRBJ1-5; clone size: few; V gene: TRBV7-2; CDR3 DNA: TGTGCCAGCAGCCCACGACAGGGGGTCGGTCAGCCCCAGCATTTT; CDR3 protein: CASSPRQGVGQPQHF
D gene: -; J gene: TRBJ2-5; clone size: medium-sized; V gene: TRBV20-1; CDR3 DNA: TGCAGTGCTAGACGAGAGACCCAGTACTTC; CDR3 protein: CSARRETQYF
D gene: TRBD2; J gene: TRBJ2-1; clone size: few; V gene: TRBV2; CDR3 DNA: TGTGCCAGCAGTGAATCCCTAGCGGGACTCAATGAGCAGTTCTTC; CDR3 protein: CASSESLAGLNEQFF
D gene: TRBD2; J gene: TRBJ2-1; clone size: -; V gene: TRBV10-3; CDR3 DNA: TGTGCCGCTATTTCGACTACTAGCGGGGACAACAATGAGCAGTTCTTC; CDR3 protein: CAAISTTSGDNNEQFF
D gene: -; J gene: TRBJ2-1; clone size: many; V gene: TRBV4-1; CDR3 DNA: TGCGCCAGCAGACCTACCGGGTTTTACAATGAGCAGTTCTTC; CDR3 protein: CASRPTGFYNEQFF
D gene: -; J gene: TRBJ2-3; clone size: many; V gene: TRBV28; CDR3 DNA: TGTGCCAGCAGTTTAAGGACAGGACTAGGCACAGATACGCAGTATTTT; CDR3 protein: CASSLRTGLGTDTQYF
D gene: -; J gene: TRBJ1-1; clone size: many; V gene: TRBV20-1; CDR3 DNA: TGCAGTGCTAGTGACAGATCCACTGAAGCTTTCTTT; CDR3 protein: CSASDRSTEAFF
D gene: -; J gene: TRBJ2-1; clone size: many; V gene: TRBV5-5; CDR3 DNA: TGTGCCAGCAGCTTAAGGCAGGGGGGAGTGAATGAGCAGTTCTTC; CDR3 protein: CASSLRQGGVNEQFF
D gene: -; J gene: TRBJ2-5; clone size: many; V gene: TRBV5-5; CDR3 DNA: TGTGCCAGCAGCCATACTCGGCAGGATGGAGAGACCCAGTACTTC; CDR3 protein: CASSHTRQDGETQYF
D gene: -; J gene: TRBJ2-7; clone size: many; V gene: TRBV5-1; CDR3 DNA: TGCGCCAGCAAACCCACCGGAGGCAGTGGCGAGCAGTACTTC; CDR3 protein: CASKPTGGSGEQYF
D gene: TRBD1; J gene: TRBJ2-3; clone size: many; V gene: TRBV5-1; CDR3 DNA: TGCGCCAGCAGCCCTTCACCCAGGGGACAGGTCAGGGATACGCAGTATTTT; CDR3 protein: CASSPSPRGQVRDTQYF
D gene: TRBD1; J gene: TRBJ2-7; clone size: many; V gene: TRBV29-1; CDR3 DNA: TGCAGCGTCATGGACAGGGGGTCGGAGGAGCAGTACTTC; CDR3 protein: CSVMDRGSEEQYF
D gene: -; J gene: TRBJ2-2; clone size: many; V gene: TRBV5-1; CDR3 DNA: TGCGCCAGCAGCTCACAGGGGAACACCGGGGAGCTGTTTTTT; CDR3 protein: CASSSQGNTGELFF
D gene: TRBD1; J gene: TRBJ1-2; clone size: many; V gene: TRBV29-1; CDR3 DNA: TGCAGCGTAGCTACCGGGACAGGGACCTATGGCTACACCTTC; CDR3 protein: CSVATGTGTYGYTF
D gene: TRBD1; J gene: TRBJ2-6; clone size: many; V gene: TRBV6-4; CDR3 DNA: TGTGCCAGCAGTGATCGGGCTTGGGGACAGGGTCCCTCTGGGGCCAACGTCCTGACTTTC; CDR3 protein: CASSDRAWGQGPSGANVLTF
D gene: -; J gene: TRBJ2-7; clone size: many; V gene: TRBV12-3/TRBV12-4; CDR3 DNA: TGTGCCAGCAGTTTATCAGCGCAAAGCTCCTACGAGCAGTACTTC; CDR3 protein: CASSLSAQSSYEQYF
D gene: -; J gene: TRBJ2-1; clone size: many; V gene: TRBV12-3/TRBV12-4; CDR3 DNA: TGTGCCAGCAGTTTCCCCAGTTCACCCGGGAATGAGCAGTTCTTC; CDR3 protein: CASSFPSSPGNEQFF
D gene: TRBD1; J gene: TRBJ2-1; clone size: many; V gene: TRBV5-1; CDR3 DNA: TGCGCCAGCAGTCAACCCAGGGGGCCGTCGTACAATGAGCAGTTCTTC; CDR3 protein: CASSQPRGPSYNEQFF